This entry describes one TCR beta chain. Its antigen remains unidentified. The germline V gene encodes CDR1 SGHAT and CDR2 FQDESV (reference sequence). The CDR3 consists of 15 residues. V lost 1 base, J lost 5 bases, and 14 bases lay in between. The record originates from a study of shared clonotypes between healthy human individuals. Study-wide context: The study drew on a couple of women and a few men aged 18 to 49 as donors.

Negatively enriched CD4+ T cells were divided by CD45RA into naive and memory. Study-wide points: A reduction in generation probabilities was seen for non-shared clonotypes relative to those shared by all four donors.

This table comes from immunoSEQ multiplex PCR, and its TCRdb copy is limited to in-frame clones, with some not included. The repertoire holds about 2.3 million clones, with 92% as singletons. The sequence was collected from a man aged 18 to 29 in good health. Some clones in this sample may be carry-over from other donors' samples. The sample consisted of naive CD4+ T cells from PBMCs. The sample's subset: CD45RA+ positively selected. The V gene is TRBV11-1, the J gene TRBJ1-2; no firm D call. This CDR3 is CASSLEPQVPYGYTF. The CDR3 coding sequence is TGTGCCAGCAGCTTAGAACCACAAGTACCGTATGGCTACACCTTC.